This passage covers 20 T cell receptor beta chains from one sample sequenced in a study of OX40 agonist ivuxolimab in advanced cancers. Sequenced by immunoSEQ multiplex PCR; TCRdb stores in-frame clones only, minus some. The sample holds 60,000 to 85,000 clones, roughly 80% seen once. Sequenced here: CD4+ or CD8+ T cells sorted from blood, sampled in a trial of the OX40 agonist ivuxolimab. The receptors shown here come from an adult with an advanced solid tumor such as melanoma, head and neck, liver or kidney cancer.

This chain joins TRBV7-8 and TRBJ1-2; D call uncertain. V shed 5 bases and J shed 5 bases, with 18 bases lying between them. Germline CDR1 SGHVS, CDR2 FQNEAQ. This CDR3 is built from 15 residues. In DNA, the CDR3 is TGTGCCAGCAGCCCCGATATGGTCCCGGGATATGGCTACACCTTC. The encoded protein is CASSPDMVPGYGYTF.

This rearrangement joins TRBV7-3 to TRBJ2-3; unclear D gene. Germline CDR1 is SGHTA and CDR2 is FQGTGA. The CDR3 covers 14 residues. V lost 0 bases and J 3 bases, leaving 7 bases between the germline ends. The CDR3 loop is CASSLTRTTDTQYF. CDR3 nucleotide sequence: TGTGCCAGCAGCTTAACTCGGACGACAGATACGCAGTATTTT. Full variable domain (remainder filled in from reference TRBV7-3 and TRBJ2-3): GAGVSQTPSNKVTEKGKYVELRCDPISGHTALYWYRQSLGQGPEFLIYFQGTGAADDSGLPNDRFFAVRPEGSVSTLKIQRTERGDSAVYLCASSLTRTTDTQYFGPGTRLTVL.

The rearrangement uses TRBV6-6 and TRBJ1-2, with D possibly TRBD1 on 6 matching bases. Trimming removed 5 bases from V and 0 bases from J, with 13 bases in between. The CDR3 spans 15 residues. Germline CDR1 reads MNHNY; CDR2 reads SVGAGI (reference sequence). In nucleotides, the CDR3 is TGTGCCAGCAGTCCCGGGGGCGGATCTAACTATGGCTACACCTTC. Amino acids: CASSPGGGSNYGYTF.

This chain connects TRBV28 to TRBJ2-6, with D perhaps TRBD1 (5 bases). V dropped 6 bases and J dropped 0 bases, with 9 bases sitting between them. CDR3 size: 15 residues. Germline V gives CDR1 MDHEN, CDR2 SYDVKM. This CDR3 is CASSDGHSGANVLTF. The CDR3, as DNA: TGTGCCAGCAGCGACGGACACTCTGGGGCCAACGTCCTGACTTTC.

The gene calls are TRBV18 and TRBJ2-3, with D unresolved. This CDR3 has 14 amino acids. Germline CDR1 KGHSH, CDR2 LQKENI. V was clipped by 3 bases and J by 0 bases, with 7 bases between them. In DNA form, the CDR3 reads TGTGCCAGCTCACCGTCGCCTAGCACAGATACGCAGTATTTT. Protein sequence: CASSPSPSTDTQYF.

This chain connects TRBV28 to TRBJ2-2; TRBD2 matches 8 bases. The CDR3 is 15 residues long. Germline loops: CDR1 MDHEN, CDR2 SYDVKM. Trimming cost V 5 bases and J 4 bases; bases outside gene matches: 6. CDR3 nucleotides: TGTGCCAGCAGTCTAGGGGCGGGAGGCACCGGGGAGCTGTTTTTT. This encodes CASSLGAGGTGELFF.

The chain links TRBV7-8 to TRBJ2-1, with TRBD2 matching 9 bases. In germline, CDR1 is SGHVS, CDR2 FQNEAQ. V trimming: 4 bases; J trimming: 5 bases; junction bases outside the gene matches: 9. This CDR3 comprises 16 residues. Here the CDR3 DNA reads TGTGCCAGCAGCTCAGCGGGGGGCCAGTGGGACAATGAGCAGTTCTTC. This gives the protein CASSSAGGQWDNEQFF.

This chain uses TRBV5-6 with TRBJ2-5; 7 bases are a match to TRBD2. This CDR3 region has 14 residues. The trim removed 4 bases at V and 5 bases at J, leaving 8 bases unmatched. CDR1 SGHDT and CDR2 YYEEEE come from the germline V gene. This CDR3 reads CASSTPGTTETQYF. Written as DNA, the CDR3 is TGTGCCAGCAGCACACCCGGGACTACGGAGACCCAGTACTTC.

The V gene is TRBV6-1, the J gene TRBJ2-5; TRBD2 aligns across 7 bases. Trimming removed 4 bases from V and 3 bases from J; junction bases left unmatched: 5. Germline V gene lookup returns CDR1 MNHNS and CDR2 SASEGT. The CDR3 is 14 amino acids. The CDR3 spells CASSGGGNEETQYF. DNA of the CDR3: TGTGCCAGCAGTGGGGGAGGGAACGAAGAGACCCAGTACTTC.

The rearrangement links TRBV15 to TRBJ1-1, with D perhaps TRBD1 (5 bases). The CDR3 loop spans 13 amino acids. Germline values: CDR1 LNHNV, CDR2 YYDKDF (reference sequence). Trimming cost V 6 bases and J 0 bases, with 8 bases left between them. CDR3 DNA sequence: TGTGCCACCAGGAAGGACATGAACACTGAAGCTTTCTTT. Protein sequence: CATRKDMNTEAFF.

The CDR3, as DNA: TGCAGTGCGGAGGCCGCTGAAAAACTGTTTTTT. Amino acids: CSAEAAEKLFF. The rearrangement links TRBV20-1 to TRBJ1-4; D gene ambiguous. V lost 6 bases and J lost 7, with 9 bases in between. The CDR3 sequence is 11 residues long. CDR1 is DFQATT and CDR2 is SNEGSKA in the germline V gene (reference sequence).

This chain joins TRBV29-1 and TRBJ1-3, with D perhaps TRBD1 (6 bases). This CDR3 comprises 15 residues. V was pared by 6 bases and J by 0 bases, with 15 bases between. Per germline, CDR1 SQVTM and CDR2 ANQGSEA. CDR3 amino acids: CSVDATGSSGNTIYF. The CDR3 region has the DNA TGCAGCGTCGACGCCACAGGGAGCTCTGGAAACACCATATATTTT.

The rearrangement uses TRBV5-4 and TRBJ2-2; D remains unclear. The CDR3 contains 15 residues. Germline V CDR1 and CDR2: SGHNT, YYREEE (reference sequence). Trimming shortened V by 1 base and J by 1 base, and 8 bases separated the two germline ends. The DNA of the CDR3 is TGTGCCAGCAGCTTGAGTAGTCAGAACACCGGGGAGCTGTTTTTT. Translated, it gives CASSLSSQNTGELFF.

This chain links TRBV2 with TRBJ1-1; D unclear. This CDR3 is built from 13 residues. The germline V gene encodes CDR1 SNHLY and CDR2 FYNNEI. The germline V and J ends were trimmed by 4 bases and 3 bases, with 9 bases remaining between them. CDR3 DNA sequence: TGTGCCAGCAGTGTTACTTTGTACACTGAAGCTTTCTTT. Protein product: CASSVTLYTEAFF.

The chain employs TRBV29-1 and TRBJ2-2; 13 bases fit TRBD2. Trimming took 6 bases from V and 2 from J; bases not matched to a gene: 6. The CDR3 runs to 16 residues. Germline V gene sequence: CDR1 SQVTM, CDR2 ANQGSEA. CDR3 DNA sequence: TGCAGCGTGTCCGGACTAGCGGGAGTAAACACCGGGGAGCTGTTTTTT. As protein: CSVSGLAGVNTGELFF.

The gene calls are TRBV19 and TRBJ1-5; maybe TRBD1 (6 bases). This CDR3 has 15 amino acids. CDR1 and CDR2 (germline): LNHDA, SQIVND (reference sequence). Deletions cut 7 bases from V and 1 base from J, with 14 bases between. The CDR3 sequence: CASTGGGLSNQPQHF. CDR3 coding DNA: TGTGCCAGTACGGGCGGGGGGCTCAGCAATCAGCCCCAGCATTTT.

The rearrangement uses TRBV5-4 and TRBJ1-2, with D uncertain. Germline CDR1 is SGHNT and CDR2 is YYREEE (reference sequence). V lost 0 bases and J 1 base, leaving 10 bases between the germline ends. CDR3 size: 15 residues. The CDR3 spells CASSLEGRFNYGYTF. For the CDR3, the DNA is TGTGCCAGCAGCTTGGAAGGAAGGTTTAACTATGGCTACACCTTC. Supplemented by reference TRBV5-4 and TRBJ1-2, the full variable domain reads ETGVTQSPTHLIKTRGQQVTLRCSSQSGHNTVSWYQQALGQGPQFIFQYYREEENGRGNFPPRFSGLQFPNYSSELNVNALELDDSALYLCASSLEGRFNYGYTFGSGTRLTVV.

V gene TRBV7-9 combines with J gene TRBJ1-1; D unclear. Germline V gene data show CDR1 as SEHNR and CDR2 as FQNEAQ (reference sequence). The CDR3 runs 13 residues. V lost 5 bases and J 3 bases, leaving 10 bases between the germline ends. The CDR3 sequence: CASSLQSDTEAFF. The DNA for the CDR3 is TGTGCCAGCAGCCTGCAGTCGGACACTGAAGCTTTCTTT.

The rearrangement joins TRBV5-1 to TRBJ1-2; TRBD1 matches 7 bases. The V gene's germline CDR1 is SGHRS and CDR2 YFSETQ. V lost 4 bases, J lost 1 base, and 13 bases stayed unmatched. The CDR3 covers 17 residues. CDR3 residues: CASSPRTGFGINYGYTF. CDR3 nucleotides: TGCGCCAGCAGCCCCCGGACAGGTTTTGGAATTAACTATGGCTACACCTTC.

The chain's CDR3 is CASSPGRLAGTTDTQYF. The CDR3 DNA follows: TGCGCCAGCAGCCCGGGAAGGCTAGCGGGGACCACAGATACGCAGTATTTT. The chain recombines TRBV4-1 with TRBJ2-3; TRBD2 matches at 9 bases. Germline loops: CDR1 MGHRA, CDR2 YSYEKL. The CDR3 covers 17 residues. V trimming: 4 bases; J trimming: 2 bases; junction bases outside the gene matches: 10.